This T cell receptor beta chain was observed in a study of blood T cell repertoires in COVID-19 (dated by TCRdb to 2018 to 2020). Some background on the complete study: Samples from collaborators originated in the United States, Italy and Spain and spanned both the acute and convalescent phases of COVID-19. The material from the prospective study consisted of cDNA or gDNA derived from T cells, B-cell-depleted T cells, or PBMCs. Samples were obtained from the ongoing ImmuneRACE study (first 160 participants) and from over a thousand subjects provided by 6 global collaborators. Where available, HLA class I and class II types were taken from metadata supplied by the sample provider and were not determined by assay-based typing. The dataset comprised deeply sampled blood TCRbeta repertoires from subjects exposed to, actively infected with, or recovered from COVID-19. A freely available public database, intended as a resource for researchers studying the immune response to SARS-CoV-2, is where the repertoires were released. Sample metadata almost always included a de-identified subject ID, COVID-19 status, age in years and sex.

TCRbeta CDR3 regions were amplified from genomic DNA using the immunoSEQ Assay, a bias-controlled multiplex PCR. The paper's processing steps were these. The number of nucleated cells in each sample was estimated by amplification of reference gene primers within the assay. To quantify the absolute abundance of each unique TCRbeta CDR3 rearrangement, sequence reads were collapsed and filtered. For each sample, productive Simpson clonality was calculated as the square root of Simpson's diversity index over productive rearrangements. Here the immuneACCESS table is served through TCRdb, limited to in-frame sequences with V and J called. Missing clones are a known gap in these copies; in checked studies unresolved V genes cover under half, and the rest lacks a known reason. V, J and clone size are those of that table, while D and trimming were read from the DNA. Counted in this sample were about 240,000 clones; roughly 89% of them appeared once. The ten largest clonotypes hold 2.5% to 3% of the sample.

The germline V gene sets CDR1 to SGDLS and CDR2 to YYNGEE. V loses 5 bases of germline sequence and J loses 0 bases, and the interval between the two ends is 15 bases. Including cysteine and phenylalanine, the CDR3 has 16 amino acids. CDR3 DNA is the only sequence kept; it has 48 bases, read in frame from the first base. As regards this clone: Its antigen target is currently unknown. The input lacks base qualities; no much larger clone sits a single base away.

Here is what the overall study found, with its caveats: Clinical and demographic metadata were provided uncurated, with the amount varying by source and participant.

Participants in the prospective study were enrolled through a virtual design, were aged about 18 to 90 years, and lived in 24 United States geographic areas. In the prospective study, cohorts were assigned on the basis of participant-reported clinical history obtained from a screening survey and a study questionnaire. Each participant in the prospective study had whole blood, serum and a nasopharyngeal or oropharyngeal swab collected by mobile phlebotomists. Additional blood draws and questionnaires over an approximately 2-month period could optionally be provided by prospective study participants. Blood samples from the prospective study were shipped frozen or at room temperature prior to DNA extraction.

The V and J genes are TRBV9 and TRBJ2-1, with a weak D call of TRBD1 (5 bases match). This sequence was found in a woman in her 30s with acute COVID-19. Sequenced input: PBMCs or T cells enriched from blood (not recorded which). DNA sequence: TGTGCCAGCAGGATAGATGATGACAGCTCCTACAATGAGCAGTTCTTC. This sequence encodes CASRIDDDSSYNEQFF. The reference TRBV9 and TRBJ2-1 proteins fill in what lies around the CDR3, so the full variable domain reads DSGVTQTPKHLITATGQRVTLRCSPRSGDLSVYWYQQSLDQGLQFLIQYYNGEERAKGNILERFSAQQFPDLHSELNLSSLELGDSALYFCASRIDDDSSYNEQFFGPGTRLTVL.